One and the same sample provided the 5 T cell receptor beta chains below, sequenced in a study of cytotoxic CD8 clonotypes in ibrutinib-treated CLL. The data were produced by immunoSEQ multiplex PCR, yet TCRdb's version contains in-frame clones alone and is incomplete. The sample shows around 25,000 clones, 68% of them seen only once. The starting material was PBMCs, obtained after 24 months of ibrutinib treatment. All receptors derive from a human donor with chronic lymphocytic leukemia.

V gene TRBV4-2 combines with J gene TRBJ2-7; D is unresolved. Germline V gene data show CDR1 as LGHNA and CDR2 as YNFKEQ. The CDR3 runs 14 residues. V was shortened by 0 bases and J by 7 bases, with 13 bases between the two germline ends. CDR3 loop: CASSQEALLGEQYF. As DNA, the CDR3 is TGTGCCAGCAGCCAAGAAGCTCTTCTGGGGGAGCAGTACTTC.

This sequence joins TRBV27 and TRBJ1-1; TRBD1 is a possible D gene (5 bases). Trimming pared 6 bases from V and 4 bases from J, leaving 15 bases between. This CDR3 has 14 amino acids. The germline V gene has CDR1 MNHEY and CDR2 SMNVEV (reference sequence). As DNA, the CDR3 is TGTGCCAGCAGGATGACAGCGATCCCCACTGAAGCTTTCTTT. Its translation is CASRMTAIPTEAFF.

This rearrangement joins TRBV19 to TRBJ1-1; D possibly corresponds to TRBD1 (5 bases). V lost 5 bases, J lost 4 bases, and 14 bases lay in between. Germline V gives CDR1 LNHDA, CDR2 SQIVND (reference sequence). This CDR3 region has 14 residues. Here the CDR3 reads CASSEPTASTEAFF. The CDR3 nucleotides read TGTGCCAGTAGTGAGCCGACAGCGAGCACTGAAGCTTTCTTT.

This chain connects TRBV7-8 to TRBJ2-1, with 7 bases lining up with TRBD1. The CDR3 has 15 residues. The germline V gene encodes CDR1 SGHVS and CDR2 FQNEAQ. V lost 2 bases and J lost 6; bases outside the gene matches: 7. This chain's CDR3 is CASSLTRQGGNEQFF. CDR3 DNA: TGTGCCAGCAGCTTAACGAGACAGGGCGGCAATGAGCAGTTCTTC.

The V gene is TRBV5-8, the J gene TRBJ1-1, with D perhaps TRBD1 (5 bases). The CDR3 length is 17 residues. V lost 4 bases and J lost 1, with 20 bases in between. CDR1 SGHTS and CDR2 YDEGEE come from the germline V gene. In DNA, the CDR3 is TGTGCCAGCAGCACATATTCGTCACCGACAGCGAACACTGAAGCTTTCTTT. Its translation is CASSTYSSPTANTEAFF.